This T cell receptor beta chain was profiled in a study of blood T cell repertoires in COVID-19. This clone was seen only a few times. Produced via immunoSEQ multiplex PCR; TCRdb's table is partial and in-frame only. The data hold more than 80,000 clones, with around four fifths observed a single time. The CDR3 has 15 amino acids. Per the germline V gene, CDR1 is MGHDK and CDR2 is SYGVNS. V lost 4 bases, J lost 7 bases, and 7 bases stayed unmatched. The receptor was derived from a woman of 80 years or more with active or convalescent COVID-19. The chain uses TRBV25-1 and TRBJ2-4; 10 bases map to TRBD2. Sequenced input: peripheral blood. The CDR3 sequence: CASSADTSGINIQYF. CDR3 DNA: TGTGCCAGCAGTGCCGACACTAGCGGGATCAACATTCAGTACTTC. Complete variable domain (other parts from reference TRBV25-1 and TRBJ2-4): EADIYQTPRYLVIGTGKKITLECSQTMGHDKMYWYQQDPGMELHLIHYSYGVNSTEKGDLSSESTVSRIRTEHFPLTLESARPSHTSQYLCASSADTSGINIQYFGAGTRLSVL.